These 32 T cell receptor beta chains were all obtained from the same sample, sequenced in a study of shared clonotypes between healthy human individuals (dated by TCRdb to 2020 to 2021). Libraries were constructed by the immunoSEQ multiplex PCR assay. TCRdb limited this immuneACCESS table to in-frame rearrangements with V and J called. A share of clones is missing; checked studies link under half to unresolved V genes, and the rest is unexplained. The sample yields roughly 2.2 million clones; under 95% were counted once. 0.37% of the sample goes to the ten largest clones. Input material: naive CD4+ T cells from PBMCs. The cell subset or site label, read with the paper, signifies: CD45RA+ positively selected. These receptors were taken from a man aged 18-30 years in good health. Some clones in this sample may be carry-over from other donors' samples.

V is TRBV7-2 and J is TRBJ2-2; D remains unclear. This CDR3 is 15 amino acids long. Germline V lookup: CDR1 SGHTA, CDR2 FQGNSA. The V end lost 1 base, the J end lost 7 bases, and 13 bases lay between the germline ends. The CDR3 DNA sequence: TGTGCCAGCAGCTTAGTTACTGGCTCCGGCGGGGAGCTGTTTTTT. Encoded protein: CASSLVTGSGGELFF.

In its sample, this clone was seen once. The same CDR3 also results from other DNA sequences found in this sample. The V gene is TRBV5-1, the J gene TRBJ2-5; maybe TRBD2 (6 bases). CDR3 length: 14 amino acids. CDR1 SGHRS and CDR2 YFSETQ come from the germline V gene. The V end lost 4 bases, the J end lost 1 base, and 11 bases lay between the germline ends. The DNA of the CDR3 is TGCGCCAGCAGCACCGGGACTTCCCAAGAGACCCAGTACTTC. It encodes CASSTGTSQETQYF.

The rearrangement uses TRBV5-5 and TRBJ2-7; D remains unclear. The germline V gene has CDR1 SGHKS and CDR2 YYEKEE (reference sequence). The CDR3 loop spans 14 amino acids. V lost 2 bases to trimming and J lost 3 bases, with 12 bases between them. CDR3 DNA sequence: TGTGCCAGCAGCTTTGGTCCAATGCTCTACGAGCAGTACTTC. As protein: CASSFGPMLYEQYF.

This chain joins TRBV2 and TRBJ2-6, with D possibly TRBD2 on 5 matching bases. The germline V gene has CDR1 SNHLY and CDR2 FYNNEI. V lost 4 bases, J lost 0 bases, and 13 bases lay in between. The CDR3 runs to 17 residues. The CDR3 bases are TGTGCCAGCAGTGTAAATCGGCGGGTCTCTGGGGCCAACGTCCTGACTTTC. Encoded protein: CASSVNRRVSGANVLTF.

The CDR3 region has the DNA TGTGCCAGCACCCCCCCCGGACAGAGCACGGACTATGGCTACACCTTC. Translated: CASTPPGQSTDYGYTF. This chain joins TRBV25-1 and TRBJ1-2; maybe TRBD1 (6 bases). This CDR3 spans 16 amino acids. V dropped 7 bases and J dropped 3 bases, with 21 bases sitting between them. Germline V gene data show CDR1 as MGHDK and CDR2 as SYGVNS.

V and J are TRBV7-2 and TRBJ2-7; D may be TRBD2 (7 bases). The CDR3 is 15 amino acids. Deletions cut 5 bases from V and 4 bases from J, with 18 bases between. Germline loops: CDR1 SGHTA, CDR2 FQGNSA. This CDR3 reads CASSLRGGPGYEQYF. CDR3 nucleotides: TGTGCCAGCAGCCTTCGCGGGGGCCCGGGGTACGAGCAGTACTTC.

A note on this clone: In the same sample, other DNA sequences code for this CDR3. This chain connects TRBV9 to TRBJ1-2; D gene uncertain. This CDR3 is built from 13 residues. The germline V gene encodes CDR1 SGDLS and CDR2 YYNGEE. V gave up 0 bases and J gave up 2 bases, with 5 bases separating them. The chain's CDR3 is CASSVEGNYGYTF. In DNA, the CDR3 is TGTGCCAGCAGCGTAGAAGGGAACTATGGCTACACCTTC.

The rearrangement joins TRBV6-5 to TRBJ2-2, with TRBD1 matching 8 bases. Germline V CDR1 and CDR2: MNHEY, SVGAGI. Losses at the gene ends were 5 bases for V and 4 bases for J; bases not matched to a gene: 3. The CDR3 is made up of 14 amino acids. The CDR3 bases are TGTGCCAGCAGTGTCACAGGGGGCACCGGGGAGCTGTTTTTT. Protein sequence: CASSVTGGTGELFF.

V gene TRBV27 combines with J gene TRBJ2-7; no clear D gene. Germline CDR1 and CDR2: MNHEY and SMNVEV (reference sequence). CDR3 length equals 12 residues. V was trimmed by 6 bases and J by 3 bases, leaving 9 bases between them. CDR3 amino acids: CASRGIGYEQYF. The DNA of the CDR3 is TGTGCCAGCAGGGGCATAGGCTACGAGCAGTACTTC.

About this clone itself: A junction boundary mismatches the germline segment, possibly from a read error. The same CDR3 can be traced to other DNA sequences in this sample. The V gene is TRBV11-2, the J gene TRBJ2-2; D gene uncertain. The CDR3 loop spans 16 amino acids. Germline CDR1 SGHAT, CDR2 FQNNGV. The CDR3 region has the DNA TGTGCCAGTAGCTCCCCAAGGGCGGCTAAACCCGGGGAGCTGTTTTTT. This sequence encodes CASSSPRAAKPGELFF.

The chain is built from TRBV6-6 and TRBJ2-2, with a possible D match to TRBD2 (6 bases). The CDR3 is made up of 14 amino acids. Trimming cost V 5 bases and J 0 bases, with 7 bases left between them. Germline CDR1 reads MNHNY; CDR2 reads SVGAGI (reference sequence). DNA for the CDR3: TGTGCCAGCAGTAGACTAGCGAACACCGGGGAGCTGTTTTTT. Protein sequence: CASSRLANTGELFF.

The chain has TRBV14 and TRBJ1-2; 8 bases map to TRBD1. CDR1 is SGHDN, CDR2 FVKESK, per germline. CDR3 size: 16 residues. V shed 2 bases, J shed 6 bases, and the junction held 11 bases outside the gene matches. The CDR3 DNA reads TGTGCCAGCAGCCAATTCAGGGGGCAAACGAATGATGGCTACACCTTC. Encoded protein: CASSQFRGQTNDGYTF.

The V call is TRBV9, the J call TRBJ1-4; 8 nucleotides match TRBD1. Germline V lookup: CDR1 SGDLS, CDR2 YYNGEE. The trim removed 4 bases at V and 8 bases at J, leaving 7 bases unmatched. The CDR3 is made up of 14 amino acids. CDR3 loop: CASSQQGGGEKLFF. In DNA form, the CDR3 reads TGTGCCAGCAGCCAACAGGGGGGCGGCGAAAAACTGTTTTTT.

The CDR3 DNA is TGTGCCAGCAGCTTAGTGGACGGTAAGAATCAGCCCCAGCATTTT. As protein: CASSLVDGKNQPQHF. The chain links TRBV11-2 to TRBJ1-5, with D unclear. The CDR3 spans 15 residues. With 1 base removed from V and 4 bases from J, the gap between germline ends came to 11 bases. Germline-derived CDR1 and CDR2 are SGHAT and FQNNGV.

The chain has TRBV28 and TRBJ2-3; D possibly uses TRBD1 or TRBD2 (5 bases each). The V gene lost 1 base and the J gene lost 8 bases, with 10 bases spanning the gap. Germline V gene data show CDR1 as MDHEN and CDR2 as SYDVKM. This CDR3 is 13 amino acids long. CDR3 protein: CASSLSTEGTQYF. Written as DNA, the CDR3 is TGTGCCAGCAGTTTATCGACAGAGGGTACGCAGTATTTT.

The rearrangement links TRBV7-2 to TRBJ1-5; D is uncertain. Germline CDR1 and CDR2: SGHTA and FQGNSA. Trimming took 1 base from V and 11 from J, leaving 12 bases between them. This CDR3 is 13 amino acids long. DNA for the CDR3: TGTGCCAGCAGCTTAGGGCCTTCATCGACCCAGCATTTT. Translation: CASSLGPSSTQHF.

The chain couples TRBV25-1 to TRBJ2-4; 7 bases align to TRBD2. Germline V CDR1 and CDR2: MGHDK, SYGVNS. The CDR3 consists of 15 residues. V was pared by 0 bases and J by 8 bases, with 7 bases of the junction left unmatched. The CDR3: CASSEYTEGGDIQYF. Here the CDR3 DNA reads TGTGCCAGCAGTGAATATACGGAGGGAGGGGACATTCAGTACTTC. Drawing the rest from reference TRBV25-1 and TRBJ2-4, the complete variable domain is EADIYQTPRYLVIGTGKKITLECSQTMGHDKMYWYQQDPGMELHLIHYSYGVNSTEKGDLSSESTVSRIRTEHFPLTLESARPSHTSQYLCASSEYTEGGDIQYFGAGTRLSVL.

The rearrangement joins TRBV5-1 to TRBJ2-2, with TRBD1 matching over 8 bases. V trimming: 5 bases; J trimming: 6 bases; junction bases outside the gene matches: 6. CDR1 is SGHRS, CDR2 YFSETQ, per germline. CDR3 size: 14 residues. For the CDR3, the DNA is TGCGCCAGCAGTACCGACAGGGGCCCCGGGGAGCTGTTTTTT. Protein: CASSTDRGPGELFF.

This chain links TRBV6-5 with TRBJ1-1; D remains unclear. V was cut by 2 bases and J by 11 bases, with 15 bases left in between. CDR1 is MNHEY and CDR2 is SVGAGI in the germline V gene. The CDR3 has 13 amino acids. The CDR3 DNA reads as TGTGCCAGCAGTTACGGCCCTCAAAGTGGGGCTTTCTTT. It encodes CASSYGPQSGAFF.

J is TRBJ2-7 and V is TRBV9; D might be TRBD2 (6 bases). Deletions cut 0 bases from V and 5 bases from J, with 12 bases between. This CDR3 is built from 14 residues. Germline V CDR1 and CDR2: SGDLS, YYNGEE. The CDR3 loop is CASSVAQGGNEQYF. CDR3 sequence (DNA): TGTGCCAGCAGCGTAGCTCAGGGAGGCAACGAGCAGTACTTC.

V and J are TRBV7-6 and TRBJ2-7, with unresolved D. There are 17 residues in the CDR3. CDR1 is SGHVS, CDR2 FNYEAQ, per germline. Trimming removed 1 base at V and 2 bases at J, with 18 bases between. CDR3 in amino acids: CASSLGALGAVTYEQYF. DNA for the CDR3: TGTGCCAGCAGCTTAGGGGCCCTGGGTGCGGTGACCTACGAGCAGTACTTC. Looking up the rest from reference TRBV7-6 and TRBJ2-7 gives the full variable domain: GAGVSQSPRYKVTKRGQDVALRCDPISGHVSLYWYRQALGQGPEFLTYFNYEAQQDKSGLPNDRFSAERPEGSISTLTIQRTEQRDSAMYRCASSLGALGAVTYEQYFGPGTRLTVT.

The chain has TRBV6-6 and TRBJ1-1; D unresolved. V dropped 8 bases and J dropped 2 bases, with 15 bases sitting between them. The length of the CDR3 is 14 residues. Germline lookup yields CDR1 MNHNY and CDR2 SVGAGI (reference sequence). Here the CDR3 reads CASGRIQANTEAFF. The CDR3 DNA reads TGTGCCAGCGGAAGGATACAAGCCAACACTGAAGCTTTCTTT.

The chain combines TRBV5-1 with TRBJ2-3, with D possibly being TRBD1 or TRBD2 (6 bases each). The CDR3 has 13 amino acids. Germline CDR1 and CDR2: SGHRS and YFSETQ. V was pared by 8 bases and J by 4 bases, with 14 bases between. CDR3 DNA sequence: TGCGCCAGTACAACCGGGGGCGCAGATACGCAGTATTTT. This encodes CASTTGGADTQYF.

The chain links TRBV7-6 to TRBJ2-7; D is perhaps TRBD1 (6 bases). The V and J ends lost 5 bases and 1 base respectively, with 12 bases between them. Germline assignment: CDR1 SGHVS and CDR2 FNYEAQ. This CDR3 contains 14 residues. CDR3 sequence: CASSLRDKSYEQYF. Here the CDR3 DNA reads TGTGCCAGCAGCCTCCGGGACAAGTCCTACGAGCAGTACTTC.

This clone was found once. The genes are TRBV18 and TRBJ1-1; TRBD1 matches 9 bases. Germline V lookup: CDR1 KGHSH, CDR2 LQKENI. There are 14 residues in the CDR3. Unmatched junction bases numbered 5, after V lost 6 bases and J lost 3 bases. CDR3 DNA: TGTGCCAGCTCTCGACAGGGGGTACACACTGAAGCTTTCTTT. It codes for CASSRQGVHTEAFF.

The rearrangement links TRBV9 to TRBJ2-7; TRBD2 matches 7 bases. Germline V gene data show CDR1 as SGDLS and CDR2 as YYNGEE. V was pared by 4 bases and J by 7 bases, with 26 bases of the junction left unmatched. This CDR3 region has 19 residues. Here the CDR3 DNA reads TGTGCCAGCAGCCCACGAGGGACTAAAGCCCTCCTACGAGTCGTAGAGCAGTACTTC. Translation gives CASSPRGTKALLRVVEQYF. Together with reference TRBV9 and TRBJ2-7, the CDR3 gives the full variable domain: DSGVTQTPKHLITATGQRVTLRCSPRSGDLSVYWYQQSLDQGLQFLIQYYNGEERAKGNILERFSAQQFPDLHSELNLSSLELGDSALYFCASSPRGTKALLRVVEQYFGPGTRLTVT.

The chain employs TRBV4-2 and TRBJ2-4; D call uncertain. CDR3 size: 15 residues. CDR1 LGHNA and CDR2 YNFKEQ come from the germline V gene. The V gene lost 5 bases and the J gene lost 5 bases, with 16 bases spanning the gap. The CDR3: CASSVRAFRENIQYF. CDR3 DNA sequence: TGTGCCAGCAGCGTTAGAGCGTTCCGGGAAAACATTCAGTACTTC.

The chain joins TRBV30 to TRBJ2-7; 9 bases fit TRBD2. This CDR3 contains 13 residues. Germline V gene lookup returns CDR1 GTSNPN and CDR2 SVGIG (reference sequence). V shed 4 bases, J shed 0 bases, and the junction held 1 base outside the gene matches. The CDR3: CAWTSGNSYEQYF. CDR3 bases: TGTGCCTGGACTAGCGGGAACTCCTACGAGCAGTACTTC. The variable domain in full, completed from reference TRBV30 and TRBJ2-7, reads SQTIHQWPATLVQPVGSPLSLECTVEGTSNPNLYWYRQAAGRGLQLLFYSVGIGQISSEVPQNLSASRPQDRQFILSSKKLLLSDSGFYLCAWTSGNSYEQYFGPGTRLTVT.

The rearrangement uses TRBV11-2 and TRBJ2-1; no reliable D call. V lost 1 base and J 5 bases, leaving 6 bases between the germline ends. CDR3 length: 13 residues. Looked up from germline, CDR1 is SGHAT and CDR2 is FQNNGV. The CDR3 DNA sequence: TGTGCCAGCAGCTTAGGGCAGGACAATGAGCAGTTCTTC. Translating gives CASSLGQDNEQFF.

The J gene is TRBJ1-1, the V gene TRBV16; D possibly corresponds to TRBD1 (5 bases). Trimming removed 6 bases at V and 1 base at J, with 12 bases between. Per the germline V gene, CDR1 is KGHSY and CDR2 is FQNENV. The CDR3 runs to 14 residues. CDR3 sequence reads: CASRPGQGNTEAFF. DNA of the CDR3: TGTGCCAGCAGGCCGGGGCAGGGGAACACTGAAGCTTTCTTT. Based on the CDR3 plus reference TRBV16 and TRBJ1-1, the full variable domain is GEEVAQTPKHLVRGEGQKAKLYCAPIKGHSYVFWYQQVLKNEFKFLISFQNENVFDETGMPKERFSAKCLPNSPCSLEIQATKLEDSAVYFCASRPGQGNTEAFFGQGTRLTVV.

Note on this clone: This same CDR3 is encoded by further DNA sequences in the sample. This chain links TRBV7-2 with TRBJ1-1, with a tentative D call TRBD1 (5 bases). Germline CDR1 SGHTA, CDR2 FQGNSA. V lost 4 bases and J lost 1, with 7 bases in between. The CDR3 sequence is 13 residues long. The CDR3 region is CASSSDRNTEAFF. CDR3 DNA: TGTGCCAGCAGCTCTGACAGGAACACTGAAGCTTTCTTT.

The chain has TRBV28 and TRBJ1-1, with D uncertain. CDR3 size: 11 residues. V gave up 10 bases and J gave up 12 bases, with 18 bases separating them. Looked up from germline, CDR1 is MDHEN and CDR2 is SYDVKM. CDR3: CATAPPSRPFF. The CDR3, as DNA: TGTGCCACAGCCCCCCCATCTCGACCTTTCTTT.